A single sample gave rise to the 7 T cell receptor beta chains below, sequenced in a study of regulatory T cells in long-lasting Graves disease (dated by TCRdb to the early 2020s). This specimen's time point label, per the study, means: persistent/refractory GD, antithyroid drugs over 5 years with positive TRAb. For both TCR sequencing and RNA sequencing, RNA was extracted from PBMCs using TRIzol. Libraries were made using multiplex PCR. The sequencing machine was an Illumina HiSeq 4000. TCR beta libraries were built with iRepertoire HTBI primers and Arm-PCR amplification of CDR3 regions. The raw public reads went through TCRdb reprocessing: fastp at Q25, MiXCR clone calling, in-frame beta chains kept. Identical CDR3 proteins give one entry, which carries the most common genes and DNA. The sample yields approximately 470,000 distinct CDR3 sequences; around 21% were counted once. Under 9% of the sample comes from the top ten.

This material consisted of peripheral blood mononuclear cells (PBMCs), taken when the disease was refractory, from a patient treated with antithyroid drugs. The source is a female donor with Graves disease.

This clonotype was counted many times. The rearrangement links TRBV28 to TRBJ2-7; D may correspond to TRBD1 or TRBD2 (6 bases each). CDR3 size: 14 residues. V dropped 6 bases and J dropped 0 bases, with 12 bases sitting between them. From germline, CDR1 is MDHEN and CDR2 SYDVKM. The CDR3 nucleotides are TGTGCCAGCAGGGGACTGGACAGCTCCTACGAGCAGTACTTC. It specifies CASRGLDSSYEQYF.

This chain uses TRBV7-9 with TRBJ1-1; D not certain. Germline CDR1 reads SEHNR; CDR2 reads FQNEAQ (reference sequence). The CDR3 sequence is 15 residues long. Trimming left V 5 bases short and J 5 bases short, with 18 bases between. As DNA, the CDR3 is TGTGCCAGCAGCCCTATGGGCGAGGGCAGTACTGAAGCTTTCTTT. Translating it yields CASSPMGEGSTEAFF.

There are many counts of this clonotype. The chain recombines TRBV6-1 with TRBJ1-1; D is unresolved. Germline-derived CDR1 and CDR2 are MNHNS and SASEGT. The CDR3 contains 14 residues. The V end lost 7 bases, the J end lost 4 bases, and 16 bases lay between the germline ends. CDR3: CASTLGGWSTEAFF. In DNA, the CDR3 is TGTGCCAGCACCCTTGGTGGTTGGAGCACTGAAGCTTTCTTT.

This clonotype was recorded a few times. The chain employs TRBV7-3 and TRBJ2-7; 14 bases agree with TRBD2. V lost 8 bases and J lost 5; bases outside the gene matches: 8. The CDR3 contains 15 residues. Germline CDR1 is SGHTA and CDR2 is FQGTGA. In nucleotides, the CDR3 is TGTGCCAGCCCCACGGGACTAGCGGGAGTAGACGAGCAGTACTTC. Translating it yields CASPTGLAGVDEQYF.

This clonotype was recorded at least ten times. V and J are TRBV2 and TRBJ2-1; 10 bases map to TRBD2. CDR3 size: 14 residues. Germline V gives CDR1 SNHLY, CDR2 FYNNEI. The ends lost 2 bases at V and 7 bases at J; junction bases unmatched: 2. The CDR3 nucleotides are TGTGCCAGCAGTGAACTAGCGGGAGTGAATGAGCAGTTCTTC. Protein: CASSELAGVNEQFF. The full variable domain, in which reference TRBV2 and TRBJ2-1 provide the parts outside the CDR3, is EPEVTQTPSHQVTQMGQEVILRCVPISNHLYFYWYRQILGQKVEFLVSFYNNEISEKSEIFDDQFSVERPDGSNFTLKIRSTKLEDSAMYFCASSELAGVNEQFFGPGTRLTVL.

This clonotype was counted at least ten times. The chain couples TRBV5-1 to TRBJ1-1; D uncertain. The V gene lost 4 bases and the J gene lost 1 base, with 8 bases spanning the gap. The CDR3 covers 13 residues. Germline V gene lookup returns CDR1 SGHRS and CDR2 YFSETQ. The CDR3 region is CASSVSGNTEAFF. DNA for the CDR3: TGCGCCAGCAGCGTGAGCGGGAACACTGAAGCTTTCTTT.

The rearrangement uses TRBV19 and TRBJ2-2; either TRBD1 or TRBD2 may fit D (5 bases each). From germline, CDR1 is LNHDA and CDR2 SQIVND (reference sequence). The CDR3 contains 15 residues. V was trimmed by 6 bases and J by 0 bases, leaving 11 bases between them. In DNA, the CDR3 is TGTGCCAGTAGAGTTGGGGGATCGAACACCGGGGAGCTGTTTTTT. Amino acids: CASRVGGSNTGELFF.